These 13 T cell receptor beta chains came from one sample sequenced in a study of T cells after yellow fever vaccination. TCRdb recomputed calls from the 5' RACE reads with MiXCR, one row per CDR3 protein. The sample lists some 300,000 distinct CDR3 sequences; approximately 8% were seen once. The sample was PBMCs, taken 35 to 50 days after the first yellow fever vaccination. Source of these receptors: a young man who received the YFV17D yellow fever vaccine.

Here the CDR3 DNA reads TGTGCCAGCAGCGGACAGACCGGCTATGGCTACACCTTC. Its translation is CASSGQTGYGYTF. J is TRBJ1-2 and V is TRBV12-3 or TRBV12-4; possible D gene TRBD1, 6 bases. V dropped 6 bases and J dropped 4 bases, with 12 bases sitting between them. The CDR3 extends over 13 amino acids.

This clonotype has just a few counts. The chain couples TRBV5-6 to TRBJ2-2, with D tentatively TRBD2 (7 bases). The CDR3 is 16 residues long. V was cut by 3 bases and J by 4 bases, with 16 bases left in between. The germline V gene encodes CDR1 SGHDT and CDR2 YYEEEE. The CDR3 bases are TGTGCCAGCAGCTCCTACGGGGGGCTCGGCACCGGGGAGCTGTTTTTT. It is translated as CASSSYGGLGTGELFF.

This clonotype was counted only a few times. The genes are TRBV6-1 and TRBJ2-6, with 8 bases fitting TRBD1. This CDR3 comprises 17 residues. With V trimmed by 6 bases and J by 0 bases, 7 bases remained unmatched. The V gene's germline CDR1 is MNHNS and CDR2 SASEGT. This chain's CDR3 is CASRSGTGSSGANVLTF. The CDR3 coding sequence is TGTGCCAGCAGATCCGGGACAGGTAGCTCTGGGGCCAACGTCCTGACTTTC.

The genes are TRBV4-1 and TRBJ2-1; 8 nucleotides line up with TRBD1. V shed 2 bases and J 5 bases; nucleotides not matched to a gene: 2. This CDR3 has 14 residues. Germline values: CDR1 MGHRA, CDR2 YSYEKL. DNA for the CDR3: TGCGCCAGCAGCCAAAACAGGGGGGACAATGAGCAGTTCTTC. This translates into CASSQNRGDNEQFF.

The chain combines TRBV20-1 with TRBJ2-5; a possible D gene is TRBD2 (5 bases). The CDR3 spans 13 residues. V was cut by 3 bases and J by 2 bases, with 10 bases left in between. CDR1 and CDR2 from the germline V gene are DFQATT and SNEGSKA (reference sequence). This CDR3 is CSASGLLQETQYF. CDR3 nucleotides: TGCAGTGCTAGCGGACTTCTTCAAGAGACCCAGTACTTC.

CDR3 nucleotide sequence: TGCAGCGGAGAACGGGGTGCTGGCTATGGCTACACCTTC. Residues: CSGERGAGYGYTF. The gene calls are TRBV29-1 and TRBJ1-2; no definite D call. The V end was cut by 7 bases, the J end by 4 bases, with 16 bases between. Germline V lookup: CDR1 SQVTM, CDR2 ANQGSEA. The CDR3 is 13 residues long.

The rearrangement joins TRBV7-2 to TRBJ1-2, with 10 bases identical to TRBD1. This CDR3 contains 17 residues. CDR1 and CDR2 from the germline V gene are SGHTA and FQGNSA. V was clipped by 0 bases and J by 2 bases; unmatched bases: 6. The DNA for the CDR3 is TGTGCCAGCAGCTTAGCCCCAGACAGGGGGCGAAACTATGGCTACACCTTC. Its protein is CASSLAPDRGRNYGYTF.

This clonotype was detected only a few times. V is TRBV12-3 or TRBV12-4 and J is TRBJ1-1; D is unresolved. Trimming pared 5 bases from V and 3 bases from J, leaving 16 bases between. CDR3 length: 15 residues. CDR3 nucleotides: TGTGCCAGCAGTGCCTGGGGTGGGTCCGACACTGAAGCTTTCTTT. Translation gives CASSAWGGSDTEAFF.

This clonotype has a handful of counts. The rearrangement uses TRBV12-3 or TRBV12-4 and TRBJ1-5; D is unresolved. Trimming removed 6 bases from V and 2 bases from J, with 11 bases in between. This CDR3 has 14 residues. The CDR3 region has the DNA TGTGCCAGCAGCCCGAACCCCGGCAATCAGCCCCAGCATTTT. Translation: CASSPNPGNQPQHF.

This clonotype turned up a few times. The rearrangement links TRBV7-9 to TRBJ1-2; TRBD1 matches at 7 bases. CDR1 is SEHNR and CDR2 is FQNEAQ in the germline V gene (reference sequence). Trimming removed 6 bases from V and 9 bases from J; junction bases left unmatched: 10. CDR3 size: 13 residues. The CDR3, as DNA: TGTGCCAGCAGTTTGTGGGACAGCGATAGCTACACCTTC. Amino acids: CASSLWDSDSYTF.

This clonotype has only a few counts. The DNA of the CDR3 is TGTGCCAGCAGCTTAGGGGACAGGTTCAATGAGCAGTTCTTC. It specifies CASSLGDRFNEQFF. V and J are TRBV7-8 and TRBJ2-1; 8 bases match TRBD1. With 1 base clipped from V and 6 bases from J, the junction kept 2 bases outside the gene matches. Germline CDR1 and CDR2: SGHVS and FQNEAQ. The CDR3 runs to 14 residues.

The V and J genes are TRBV5-1 and TRBJ2-5; no firm D call. Germline CDR1 and CDR2: SGHRS and YFSETQ. V lost 0 bases, J lost 1 base, and 10 bases lay in between. The CDR3 runs 15 residues. The CDR3 spells CASSLAANSQETQYF. The DNA of the CDR3 is TGCGCCAGCAGCTTGGCCGCGAATTCCCAAGAGACCCAGTACTTC. The variable domain in full, completed from reference TRBV5-1 and TRBJ2-5, reads KAGVTQTPRYLIKTRGQQVTLSCSPISGHRSVSWYQQTPGQGLQFLFEYFSETQRNKGNFPGRFSGRQFSNSRSEMNVSTLELGDSALYLCASSLAANSQETQYFGPGTRLLVL.

This clonotype was detected a few times. The chain combines TRBV12-3 or TRBV12-4 with TRBJ2-2; TRBD2 matches 8 bases. This CDR3 comprises 14 residues. V was pared by 7 bases and J by 6 bases, with 7 bases of the junction left unmatched. The DNA for the CDR3 is TGTGCCAGCATGCGGGGGGCCTGGGCCGGGGAGCTGTTTTTT. Its protein is CASMRGAWAGELFF.